There are many counts of the clone carrying this TCR beta chain. Its antigen is not known. The sample originates from a study of T-cell reconstitution after alpha-beta-depleted transplantation in children. Study outcomes and limitations: T-cell counts and diversity were attributed mostly to newly produced T cells one year after transplant.

Unique molecular identifiers were incorporated when the TCRbeta library was constructed. One entry per CDR3 protein results from TCRdb running MiXCR on the PCR reads. The data show about 1,000,000 distinct CDR3 sequences, 25% to 35% seen once. The CDR3 covers 15 residues. Between the trimmed V and J ends, which lost 2 bases and 5 bases, there was a span of 12 bases. CDR1 SGHTA and CDR2 FQGNSA come from the germline V gene. Here the sequenced sample was PBMCs, mostly from graft donor cells, taken 360 days after TCRalphabeta/CD19-depleted stem cell transplant. The chain couples TRBV7-2 to TRBJ2-2; perhaps D is TRBD1 or TRBD2 (5 bases each). The source is a boy under two years old who had a stem cell transplant for SCID, so the T cells may come from the graft donor. CDR3 region: CASSLRGVGTGELFF. The DNA for the CDR3 is TGTGCCAGCAGCTTACGAGGGGTGGGGACCGGGGAGCTGTTTTTT.